This T cell receptor (beta chain) was documented in a study of T cell responses to AZD1222 COVID-19 vaccine listed by TCRdb under 2021. About the full investigation: Because spike-specific TCR depth and breadth did not differ between the two schedules, AZD1222 recipients who got a second dose at roughly 4 weeks were pooled with those who got a second dose at roughly 12 weeks. TCR sequencing was performed for 230 to 250 trial participants, of whom around 200 were given two doses of AZD1222 and approximately 25 were given two doses of MenACWY control vaccine. Enrollment into the trials was organized by age into subgroups of 18-55, 56-69 and 70-plus years, and those subgroups contained about 160, 30 and 59 TCR-sequenced participants, respectively.

The CDR3 regions of human TCRbeta chains were analyzed by immunosequencing. The authors' analysis ran thus. TCRs in the repertoires were matched against a reference library of SARS-CoV-2-specific TCRs that had been generated with the MIRA antigen-specificity platform. Breadth was defined as the fraction of unique TCRs that were SARS-CoV-2-associated. Depth was defined as the fraction of total T cells that were SARS-CoV-2-associated. Using the MIRA data, each spike-specific TCR was mapped to the spike region that the TCR reacts to and placed in a CD4 or CD8 class. Log10-transformed breadth and depth values were compared by one-way ANOVA with Sidak's multiple comparisons tests. The immuneACCESS repertoire file appears here via TCRdb, limited to in-frame rearrangements. These files lack a portion of the clones; in checked studies, under half of the deficit traces to unresolved V genes, and the cause of the others is not known. V and J calls and clone size are as listed in that table; D and trimming were resolved from the DNA. The sample table shows 120,000 or so clones, and about 90% are seen once. The top ten clones comprise over 6.5% of the sample.

Cut back by 4 bases and 6 bases, the V and J ends lie 20 bases apart. The germline V gene supplies CDR1 SGHRS and CDR2 YFSETQ. The CDR3 starts with the cysteine, ends with the phenylalanine, and has 15 residues. Kept here is only the CDR3 DNA, which spans 45 bases and is read in frame from base 1. A remark on this clone: No cognate antigen has been identified for it. The record has no base qualities; no much larger clone is one base away.

The time point tag for this specimen amounts to: baseline before first vaccination. Vaccinee samples were obtained from the UK trials COV001 and COV002, which included a single-blind randomized controlled phase 2/3 trial of AZD1222 (ChAdOx1 nCoV-19) in healthy adults. Trial participant PBMC samples were collected at day 0 and day 28 after the second dose for TCRbeta chain sequencing. Study-wide findings and limitations: A significant rise in spike-specific TCR breadth and depth was observed after two AZD1222 doses relative to day 0 and relative to MenACWY recipients. Participants were mostly white British and included more females than males, and it was suggested by the authors that clonal diversity may have been underestimated. Reportedly, almost half of the unique spike-specific TCRs recognized epitopes lying outside the regions that are mutated in the B.1.351 and B.1.1.7 variants. Conclusions about previously exposed vaccinees were limited because only 6 or 7 AZD1222 recipients were SARS-CoV-2 seropositive at baseline. Because no day 14 peak-response samples were available, the repertoires could be characterized only after the peak T cell response. In the small 56-69-year group, the increase in depth fell short of significance, most likely because of low power. The vaccine-associated CD4 TCRs covered the entire spike protein, and the dominant responses fell in regions 160-218 and 743-854.

Recombination linked TRBV5-1 to TRBJ2-7; TRBD2 is a weak D gene call, 5 bases matching. This receptor was obtained from an adult in good health. The material was peripheral blood, obtained on day 0 of AZD1222 vaccination. The sequence in DNA is TGCGCCAGCAGCGCCCAGACGGGGTCCACCGGCGAGCAGTACTTC. It encodes CASSAQTGSTGEQYF.